Sequencing of this T cell receptor beta chain was carried out in a study of cytomegalovirus exposure and HLA in healthy donors. Study-wide points: The classifier reportedly diagnosed cytomegalovirus status with high sensitivity and specificity. Many donors shared some public TCRs, even though most TCR sequences were rare. It was found in a later analysis that first-cohort TCR clusters tended to co-occur in the 130 or so validation repertoires.

Per the germline V gene, CDR1 is MDHEN and CDR2 is SYDVKM. The CDR3 is 14 amino acids. Trimming stripped 7 bases from V and 6 bases from J, with 15 bases between. A word on this clone: Its matching antigen is unknown.

The data were produced by immunoSEQ multiplex PCR, yet TCRdb's version contains in-frame clones alone and is incomplete. Altogether 60,000 to 80,000 clones are present, roughly 93% being singletons, with the ten largest covering 3% to 3.5%. This clonotype was sampled from a woman aged 18-35 years in good health and CMV-seropositive. J is TRBJ1-4 and V is TRBV28, with D tentatively TRBD1 (5 bases). Sample: PBMCs. The CDR3 protein is CASTSGGSDEKLFF. In DNA form, the CDR3 reads TGTGCCAGCACCAGCGGGGGGTCGGATGAAAAACTGTTTTTT.